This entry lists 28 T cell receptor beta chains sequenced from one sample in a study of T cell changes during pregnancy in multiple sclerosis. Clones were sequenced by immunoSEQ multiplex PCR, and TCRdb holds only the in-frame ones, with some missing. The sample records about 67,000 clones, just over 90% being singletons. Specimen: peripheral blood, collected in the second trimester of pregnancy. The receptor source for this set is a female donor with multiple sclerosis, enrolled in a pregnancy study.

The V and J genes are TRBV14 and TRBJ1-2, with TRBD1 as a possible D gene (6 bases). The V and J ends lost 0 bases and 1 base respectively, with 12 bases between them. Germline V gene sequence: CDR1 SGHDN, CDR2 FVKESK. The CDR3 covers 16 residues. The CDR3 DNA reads TGTGCCAGCAGCCAAGATACCAGGGGCGTTAACTATGGCTACACCTTC. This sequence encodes CASSQDTRGVNYGYTF.

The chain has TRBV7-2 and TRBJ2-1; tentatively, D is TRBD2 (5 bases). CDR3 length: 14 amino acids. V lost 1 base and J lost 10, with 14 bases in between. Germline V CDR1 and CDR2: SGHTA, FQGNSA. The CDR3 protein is CASSLGEGAREQFF. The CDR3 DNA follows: TGTGCCAGCAGCTTAGGCGAGGGAGCGAGGGAGCAGTTCTTC. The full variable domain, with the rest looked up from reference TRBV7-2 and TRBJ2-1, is GAGVSQSPSNKVTEKGKDVELRCDPISGHTALYWYRQSLGQGLEFLIYFQGNSAPDKSGLPSDRFSAERTGGSVSTLTIQRTQQEDSAVYLCASSLGEGAREQFFGPGTRLTVL.

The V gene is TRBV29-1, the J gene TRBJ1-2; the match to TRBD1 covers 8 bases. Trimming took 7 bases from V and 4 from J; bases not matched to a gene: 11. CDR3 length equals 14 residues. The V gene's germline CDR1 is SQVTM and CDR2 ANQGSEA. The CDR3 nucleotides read TGCAGCGCGCAGGGGGCGGAAAATTTCTATGGCTACACCTTC. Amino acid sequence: CSAQGAENFYGYTF.

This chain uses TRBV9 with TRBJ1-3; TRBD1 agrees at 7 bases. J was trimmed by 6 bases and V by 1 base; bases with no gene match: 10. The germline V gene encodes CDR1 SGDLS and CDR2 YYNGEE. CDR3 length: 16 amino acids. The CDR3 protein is CASSVFPGQLQNTIYF. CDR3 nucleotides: TGTGCCAGCAGCGTATTCCCGGGACAGCTTCAAAACACCATATATTTT.

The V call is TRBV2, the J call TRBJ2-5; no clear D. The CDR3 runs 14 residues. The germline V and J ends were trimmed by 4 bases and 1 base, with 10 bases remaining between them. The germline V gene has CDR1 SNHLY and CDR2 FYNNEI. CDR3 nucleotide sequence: TGTGCCAGCAGTGTGAGGTGGGTCCAAGAGACCCAGTACTTC. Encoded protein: CASSVRWVQETQYF.

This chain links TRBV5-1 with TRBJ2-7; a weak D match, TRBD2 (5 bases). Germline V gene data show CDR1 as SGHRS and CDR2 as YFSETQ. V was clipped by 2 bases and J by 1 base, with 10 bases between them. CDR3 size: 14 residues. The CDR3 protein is CASSFTRGSYEQYF. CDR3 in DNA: TGCGCCAGCAGCTTTACCCGGGGTTCCTACGAGCAGTACTTC.

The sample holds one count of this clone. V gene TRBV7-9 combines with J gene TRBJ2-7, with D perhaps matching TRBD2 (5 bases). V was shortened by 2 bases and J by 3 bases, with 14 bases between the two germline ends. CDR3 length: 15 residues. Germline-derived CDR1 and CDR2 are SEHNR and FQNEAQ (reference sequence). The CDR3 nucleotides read TGTGCCAGCAGCTTAACGAAAATGGAGGACTACGAGCAGTACTTC. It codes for CASSLTKMEDYEQYF. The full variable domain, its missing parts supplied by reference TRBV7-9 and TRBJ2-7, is DTGVSQNPRHKITKRGQNVTFRCDPISEHNRLYWYRQTLGQGPEFLTYFQNEAQLEKSRLLSDRFSAERPKGSFSTLEIQRTEQGDSAMYLCASSLTKMEDYEQYFGPGTRLTVT.

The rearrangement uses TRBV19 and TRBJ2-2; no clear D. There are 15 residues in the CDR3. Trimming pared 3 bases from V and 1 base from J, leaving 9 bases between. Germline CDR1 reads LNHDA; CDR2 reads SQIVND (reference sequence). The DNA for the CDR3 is TGTGCCAGTAGTATGTCGCCAGGGAACACCGGGGAGCTGTTTTTT. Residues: CASSMSPGNTGELFF.

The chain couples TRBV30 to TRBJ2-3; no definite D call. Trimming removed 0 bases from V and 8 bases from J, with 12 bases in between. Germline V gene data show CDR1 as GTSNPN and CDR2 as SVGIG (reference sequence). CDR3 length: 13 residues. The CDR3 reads CAWSVDSRGTQYF. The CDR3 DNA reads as TGTGCCTGGAGTGTAGATAGTCGCGGTACGCAGTATTTT. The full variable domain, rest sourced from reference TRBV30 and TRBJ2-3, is SQTIHQWPATLVQPVGSPLSLECTVEGTSNPNLYWYRQAAGRGLQLLFYSVGIGQISSEVPQNLSASRPQDRQFILSSKKLLLSDSGFYLCAWSVDSRGTQYFGPGTRLTVL.

The CDR3 DNA sequence: TGCGCCAGCAGCTTGGGGGGGCCACAAGAGACCCAGTACTTC. It is translated as CASSLGGPQETQYF. The V and J genes are TRBV5-1 and TRBJ2-5; a weak D match, TRBD1 (6 bases). The V gene's germline CDR1 is SGHRS and CDR2 YFSETQ. The CDR3 has 14 amino acids. V gave up 0 bases and J gave up 2 bases, with 8 bases separating them.

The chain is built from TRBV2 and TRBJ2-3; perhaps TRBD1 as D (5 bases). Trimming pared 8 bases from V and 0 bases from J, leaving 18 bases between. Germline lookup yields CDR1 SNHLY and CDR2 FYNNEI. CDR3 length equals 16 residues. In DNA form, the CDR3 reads TGTGCCAGCGGTTCAAATGGAGCAGGGAGCACAGATACGCAGTATTTT. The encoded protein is CASGSNGAGSTDTQYF.

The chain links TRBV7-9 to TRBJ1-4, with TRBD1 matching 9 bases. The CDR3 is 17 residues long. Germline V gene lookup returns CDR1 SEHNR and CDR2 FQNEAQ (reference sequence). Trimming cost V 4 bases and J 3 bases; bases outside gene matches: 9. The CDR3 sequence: CASSSSDRGTANEKLFF. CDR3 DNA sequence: TGTGCCAGCAGCTCCAGCGACAGGGGGACAGCTAATGAAAAACTGTTTTTT.

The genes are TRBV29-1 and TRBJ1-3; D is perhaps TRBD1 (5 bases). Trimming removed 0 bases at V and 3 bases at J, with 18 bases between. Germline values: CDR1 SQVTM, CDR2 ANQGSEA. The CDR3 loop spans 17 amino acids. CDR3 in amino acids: CSVEDRDSVWGGNTIYF. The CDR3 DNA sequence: TGCAGCGTTGAAGATCGGGACTCCGTTTGGGGTGGAAACACCATATATTTT. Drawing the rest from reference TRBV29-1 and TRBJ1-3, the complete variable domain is SAVISQKPSRDICQRGTSLTIQCQVDSQVTMMFWYRQQPGQSLTLIATANQGSEATYESGFVIDKFPISRPNLTFSTLTVSNMSPEDSSIYLCSVEDRDSVWGGNTIYFGEGSWLTVV.

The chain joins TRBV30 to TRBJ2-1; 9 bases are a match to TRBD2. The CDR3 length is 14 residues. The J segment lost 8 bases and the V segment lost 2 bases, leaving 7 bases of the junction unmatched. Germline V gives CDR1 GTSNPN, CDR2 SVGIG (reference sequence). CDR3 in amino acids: CAWSRAGGLHEQFF. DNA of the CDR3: TGTGCCTGGAGTCGGGCGGGGGGGCTGCATGAGCAGTTCTTC.

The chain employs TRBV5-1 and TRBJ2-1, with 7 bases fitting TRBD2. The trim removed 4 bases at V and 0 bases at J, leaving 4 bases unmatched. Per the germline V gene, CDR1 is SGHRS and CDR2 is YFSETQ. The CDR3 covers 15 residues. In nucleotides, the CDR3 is TGCGCCAGCAGCCTAGCGGCTAGCTCCTACAATGAGCAGTTCTTC. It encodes CASSLAASSYNEQFF.

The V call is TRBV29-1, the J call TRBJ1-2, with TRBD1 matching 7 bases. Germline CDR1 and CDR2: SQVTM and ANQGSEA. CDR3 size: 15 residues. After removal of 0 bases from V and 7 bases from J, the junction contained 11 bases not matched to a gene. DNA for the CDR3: TGCAGCGTTGAAGATCCTCACAGGGGTGGAGGTGGCTACACCTTC. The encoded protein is CSVEDPHRGGGGYTF.

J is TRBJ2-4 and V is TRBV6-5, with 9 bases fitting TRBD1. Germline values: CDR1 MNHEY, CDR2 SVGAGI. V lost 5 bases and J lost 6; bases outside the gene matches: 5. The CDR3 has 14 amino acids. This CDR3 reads CASSQDRGGNIQYF. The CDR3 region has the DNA TGTGCCAGCAGTCAGGACAGGGGAGGAAACATTCAGTACTTC.

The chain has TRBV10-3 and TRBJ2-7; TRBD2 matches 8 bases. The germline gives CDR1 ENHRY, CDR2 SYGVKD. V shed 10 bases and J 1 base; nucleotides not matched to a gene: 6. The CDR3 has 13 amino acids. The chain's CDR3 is CATFSGESYEQYF. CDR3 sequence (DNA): TGTGCCACGTTTAGCGGGGAATCCTACGAGCAGTACTTC.

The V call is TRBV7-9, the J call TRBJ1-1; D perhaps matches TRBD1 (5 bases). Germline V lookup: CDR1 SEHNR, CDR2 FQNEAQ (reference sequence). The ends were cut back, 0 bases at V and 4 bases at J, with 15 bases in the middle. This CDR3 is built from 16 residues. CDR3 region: CASSLAAGTSGTEAFF. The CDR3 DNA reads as TGTGCCAGCAGCTTAGCGGCCGGGACTTCGGGCACTGAAGCTTTCTTT.

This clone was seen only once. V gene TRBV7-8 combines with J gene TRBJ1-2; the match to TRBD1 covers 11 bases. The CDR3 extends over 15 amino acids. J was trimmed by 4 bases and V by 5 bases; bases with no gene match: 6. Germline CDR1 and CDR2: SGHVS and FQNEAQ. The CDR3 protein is CASSQDRGPRYGYTF. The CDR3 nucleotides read TGTGCCAGCAGCCAGGACAGGGGGCCCCGCTATGGCTACACCTTC. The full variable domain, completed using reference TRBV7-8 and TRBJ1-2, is GAGVSQSPRYKVAKRGQDVALRCDPISGHVSLFWYQQALGQGPEFLTYFQNEAQLDKSGLPSDRFFAERPEGSVSTLKIQRTQQEDSAVYLCASSQDRGPRYGYTFGSGTRLTVV.

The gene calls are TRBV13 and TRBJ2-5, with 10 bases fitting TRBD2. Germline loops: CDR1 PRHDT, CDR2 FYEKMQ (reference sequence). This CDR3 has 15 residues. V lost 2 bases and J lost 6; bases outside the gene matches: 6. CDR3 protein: CASSLHLAGEKTQYF. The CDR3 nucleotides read TGTGCCAGCAGCTTACACCTAGCGGGAGAAAAGACCCAGTACTTC.

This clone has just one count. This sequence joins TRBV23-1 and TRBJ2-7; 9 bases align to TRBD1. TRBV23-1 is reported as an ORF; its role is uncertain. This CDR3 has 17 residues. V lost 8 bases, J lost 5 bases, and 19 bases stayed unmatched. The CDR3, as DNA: TGCGCCAGCCCTCATGCCCACTTGCCGGGACAGGGAAACGAGCAGTACTTC. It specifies CASPHAHLPGQGNEQYF.

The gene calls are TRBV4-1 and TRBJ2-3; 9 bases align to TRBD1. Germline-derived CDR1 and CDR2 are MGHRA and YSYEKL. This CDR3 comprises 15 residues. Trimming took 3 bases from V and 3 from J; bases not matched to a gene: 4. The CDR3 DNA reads TGCGCCAGCAGCCACGGGACAGGGTGGACAGATACGCAGTATTTT. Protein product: CASSHGTGWTDTQYF.

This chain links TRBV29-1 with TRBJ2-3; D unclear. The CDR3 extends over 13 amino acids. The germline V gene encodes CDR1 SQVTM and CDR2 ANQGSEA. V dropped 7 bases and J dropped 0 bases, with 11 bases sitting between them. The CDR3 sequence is CSDGKTSTDTQYF. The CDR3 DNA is TGCAGCGATGGTAAGACTAGCACAGATACGCAGTATTTT.

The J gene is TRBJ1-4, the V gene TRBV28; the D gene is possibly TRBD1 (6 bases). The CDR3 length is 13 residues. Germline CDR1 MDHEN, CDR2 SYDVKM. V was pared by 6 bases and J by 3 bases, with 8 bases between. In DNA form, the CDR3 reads TGTGCCAGCAGGGGGGCTTCTAATGAAAAACTGTTTTTT. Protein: CASRGASNEKLFF.

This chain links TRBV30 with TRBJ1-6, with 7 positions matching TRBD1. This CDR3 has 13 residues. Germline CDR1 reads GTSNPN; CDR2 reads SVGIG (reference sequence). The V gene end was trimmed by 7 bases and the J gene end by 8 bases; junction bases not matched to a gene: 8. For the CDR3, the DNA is TGTGCCTACACCGGACAGGACTATTCACCCCTCCACTTT. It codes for CAYTGQDYSPLHF. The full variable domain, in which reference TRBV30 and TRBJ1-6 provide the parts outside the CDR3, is SQTIHQWPATLVQPVGSPLSLECTVEGTSNPNLYWYRQAAGRGLQLLFYSVGIGQISSEVPQNLSASRPQDRQFILSSKKLLLSDSGFYLCAYTGQDYSPLHFGNGTRLTVT.

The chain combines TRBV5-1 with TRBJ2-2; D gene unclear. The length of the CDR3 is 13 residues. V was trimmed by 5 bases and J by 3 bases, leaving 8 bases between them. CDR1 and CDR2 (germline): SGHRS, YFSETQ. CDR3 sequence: CASSLADTGELFF. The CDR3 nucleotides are TGCGCCAGCAGTCTGGCAGACACCGGGGAGCTGTTTTTT.

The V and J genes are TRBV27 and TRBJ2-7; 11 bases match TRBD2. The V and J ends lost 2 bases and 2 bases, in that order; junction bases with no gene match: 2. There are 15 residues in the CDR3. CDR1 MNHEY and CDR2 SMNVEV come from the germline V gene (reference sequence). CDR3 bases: TGTGCCAGCAGTTTAATAGCGGGGGGGACCTACGAGCAGTACTTC. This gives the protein CASSLIAGGTYEQYF.